Each of the 8 T cell receptor beta chains below was sequenced from the same sample in a study of CD8 T cells in Susac syndrome. RNA amounts of roughly 0.45 to 1 ug underwent reverse transcription with random hexamers. MiXCR was run by TCRdb on the immunoSEQ multiplex PCR reads, yielding one entry per CDR3 protein. Of some 190,000 distinct CDR3 sequences listed, about 94% were seen once; the top ten hold about 0.14%. The sequenced sample consisted of CD4+ T cells from PBMCs. These receptor sequences come from a human donor with Susac syndrome.

The CDR3 DNA is TGTGCCAGCAGCGTAGAAGTGGGGAGTTATGGCTACACCTTC. Protein: CASSVEVGSYGYTF. This chain joins TRBV9 and TRBJ1-2, with D unclear. V was clipped by 0 bases and J by 5 bases, with 11 bases between them. The CDR3 extends over 14 amino acids. Germline assignment: CDR1 SGDLS and CDR2 YYNGEE.

V gene TRBV5-4 combines with J gene TRBJ2-7, with 8 bases identical to TRBD1. The V gene's germline CDR1 is SGHNT and CDR2 YYREEE (reference sequence). V trimming: 4 bases; J trimming: 1 base; junction bases outside the gene matches: 7. The CDR3 extends over 15 amino acids. CDR3 in DNA: TGTGCCAGCAGCACTGCCGGGACAGGTTCCTACGAGCAGTACTTC. Protein product: CASSTAGTGSYEQYF.

The gene calls are TRBV7-2 and TRBJ2-7; 9 bases match TRBD1. This CDR3 region has 14 residues. V lost 5 bases, J lost 9 bases, and 11 bases stayed unmatched. The germline CDR1 and CDR2 sequences are SGHTA and FQGNSA. Here the CDR3 DNA reads TGTGCCAGCAGCGGTTCATGGGACAGGGAAAGGCAGTACTTC. Translated, it gives CASSGSWDRERQYF.

This clonotype was seen a few times. The CDR3 protein is CASRGQGFYEQYF. The CDR3 DNA follows: TGTGCCAGCCGGGGACAGGGGTTTTACGAGCAGTACTTC. V gene TRBV6-1 combines with J gene TRBJ2-7, with 10 nucleotides matching TRBD1. CDR3 length equals 13 residues. The V gene end was trimmed by 8 bases and the J gene end by 4 bases; junction bases not matched to a gene: 5. Per germline, CDR1 MNHNS and CDR2 SASEGT.

This clonotype was detected once. This chain joins TRBV6-5 and TRBJ2-7; D is uncertain. This CDR3 is 14 amino acids long. Germline CDR1 is MNHEY and CDR2 is SVGAGI. Trimming stripped 6 bases from V and 2 bases from J, with 14 bases between. The CDR3: CASSRKTPAYEQYF. The CDR3, as DNA: TGTGCCAGCAGCCGAAAGACACCCGCCTACGAGCAGTACTTC.

This chain links TRBV6-5 with TRBJ2-1, with TRBD1 matching 7 bases. The CDR3 is 14 amino acids. V was clipped by 8 bases and J by 3 bases; unmatched bases: 7. Germline V gene lookup returns CDR1 MNHEY and CDR2 SVGAGI. The CDR3: CASLTGTDYNEQFF. The DNA of the CDR3 is TGTGCCAGCCTTACGGGGACAGACTACAATGAGCAGTTCTTC.

The rearrangement links TRBV11-2 to TRBJ2-1, with 7 bases identical to TRBD1. CDR1 and CDR2 from the germline V gene are SGHAT and FQNNGV. There are 15 residues in the CDR3. V dropped 1 base and J dropped 3; count of bases not matched to a gene: 3. For the CDR3, the DNA is TGTGCCAGCAGCTTAGTGACAGGGCACTACAATGAGCAGTTCTTC. Protein sequence: CASSLVTGHYNEQFF.

The chain combines TRBV20-1 with TRBJ1-1; D is undetermined. The CDR3 contains 14 residues. Trimming left V 3 bases short and J 2 bases short, with 13 bases between. Germline V gene lookup returns CDR1 DFQATT and CDR2 SNEGSKA (reference sequence). The CDR3 bases are TGCAGTGCTAGGATTTACCCCCTTAACACTGAAGCTTTCTTT. Translation: CSARIYPLNTEAFF.